Listed below are T cell receptor beta chains from one sample, sequenced in a study of blood T cell repertoires in COVID-19. TCRdb's table, derived via immunoSEQ multiplex PCR, lists solely in-frame clones and lacks some. The sample holds 25,000 to 35,000 clones, 81% seen once. Sequencing was done on a sample of peripheral blood. Receptors originate from a woman in her sixties with acute or convalescent COVID-19. The conserved cysteine and the conserved F or W are not part of the CDR3 here. Fields, in order: V gene, CDR3 length, CDR3 protein.

>TRBV18|12
ASSPDRGGTEAF
>TRBV7-9|13
ASIRGQASQETQY
>TRBV28|11
ASSRGWGETQY
>TRBV5-1|14
ASSFGRSPWGTEAF
>TRBV28|13
ASSLLTGRSYEQY
>TRBV7-8|11
ASSLVESYEQY
>TRBV5-8|15
ASNPSRSRGSSYEQY
>TRBV30|9
AWSGQYEQY
>TRBV3-1/TRBV3-2|13
ASSQGPQGWETQY
>TRBV24-1|13
ATSDLGPGTGELF
>TRBV28|13
ASSPMTRGNTEAF
>TRBV7-2|13
ASSLDTGYQETQY
>TRBV10-1|13
ASSERRGGDNEQF
>TRBV19|16
ASSVGGSGGALYNEQF
>TRBV28|12
ASSKRQGRYEQY